The TCR beta chain under discussion was sequenced for a study of molecular identifiers for immune sequencing clone quantification listed by TCRdb under 2018. Context from the whole study: For a replicate experiment, RNA from roughly 21,000 or 96,000 naive CD8 T cells was divided into five aliquots, and four of the five aliquots were sequenced. The study was a methods study using CD8 T cells to benchmark molecular-identifier clustering-based TCR repertoire sequencing (MIDCIRS) and TCR RNA copy counting.

This clonotype was recorded at least ten times. Which antigen it targets is not known. Nothing much larger sits one base from this clone, and base qualities are not available. The paper's findings and limits, for the study overall: Naive libraries contained spiked-in Jurkat TCR RNA (roughly 10 copies' worth), which is not part of the donor repertoire. Modeling indicated 2.5 to 3.5 TCR RNA copies recovered per cell, compared with about ten by digital PCR, which implies a capture efficiency of approximately 31%. Without barcode sub-clustering, chimeric consensus sequences inflated TCR diversity; chimeras reached as high as 47%. In CMV-specific effector cells, over 99% of molecules were held by clones above 20 RNA copies, whereas under 1% of molecules were held by such clones in naive cells. Even against a background of 750,000 to 1,000,000 naive CD8 T cells, spiked-in Jurkat TCR RNA amounting to a single cell's worth was reported to be detectable. Identical TCR molecules sharing a barcode could cause highly expanded clone sizes to be underestimated.

Libraries of naive CD8 T cells were generated from roughly 20,000 to 1,000,000 sorted cells, with 10%, 30% or 50% of the purified RNA used. Naive CD8 T cells were FACS-sorted as CD8+CD4-CCR7+CD45RA+ on a BD FACSAria II into RLT Plus buffer. To test detection sensitivity, Jurkat RNA equivalent to more than 8 TCR copies was spiked into samples of roughly 19,000-1,000,000 naive CD8 T cells. Enrichment of CD8 T cells was performed with RosetteSep CD8+ T Cell Enrichment Cocktail and Ficoll-Paque, after which ACK red cell lysis was carried out. The CDR3 starts with the cysteine, ends with the phenylalanine, and has 17 residues. Only the CDR3 DNA stays, 51 bases, in frame from base 1. V is cut by 0 bases and J by 1 base, and the space between the germline ends is 16 bases. Looking up the germline V gene yields CDR1 SGHRS and CDR2 YFSETQ. Library preparation used PCR. Sequenced using an Illumina HiSeq 4000. Bulk TCR libraries were made following a previously described method, with the TCR primers given in Table S5. Total RNA was purified with the Qiagen AllPrep DNA/RNA kit. Before any analysis, reads coming from multiple sequencing runs of the same library were combined into one pool. On the authors' methods: Only reads with exact TCR constant sequence were kept, trimmed to 150 nt, and grouped by their 12-nt molecular barcodes. Reads in each barcode group were sub-clustered using a 15% Levenshtein threshold, and a quality-weighted consensus sequence was built for each RNA molecule. Non-functional sequences were removed, as were lower-count sequences one edit away from another. Based on fitting two negative binomial distributions, any barcode sub-cluster with under 20% of the maximum read count was discarded. TCRdb trimmed public reads at Q25 via fastp, called clones via MiXCR and kept in-frame beta chains. Entries that share a CDR3 protein sequence are merged under the most common genes and DNA. TCRdb, not the original authors, processed these V and J calls. For this sample there are about 300,000 distinct CDR3 sequences; 20% to 25% appear just once. The biggest ten clones account for 0.81% of the sample.

This sequence originates from a human donor in good health. Some libraries in this study had Jurkat cell RNA spiked in. Sequencing used naive CD8+ T cells from blood, with Jurkat cell RNA spiked in. The cell subset or site label corresponds to: FACS-sorted CD8+CD4-CCR7+CD45RA+ naive T cells. This sequence uses TRBV5-1 and TRBJ1-1; the D gene is not confidently resolved. CDR3 loop: CASSLEFVGRKNTEAFF. The sequence in DNA is TGCGCCAGCAGCTTGGAATTTGTAGGACGGAAGAACACTGAAGCTTTCTTT.